This paragraph covers one T cell receptor (beta chain) sequence. What it binds is unknown. Positive CCR7 selection of CD45RO-negative cells yielded the naive CD8 cells, and terminally differentiated effector memory CD45RA+ cells were excluded. The length of the CDR3 is 16 residues. Germline assignment: CDR1 SGHVS and CDR2 FQNEAQ. V lost 1 base, J lost 5 bases, and 7 bases stayed unmatched. Execution of the assay was at deep level. The protocol was immunoSEQ multiplex PCR, while the TCRdb copy is restricted to in-frame clones and leaves out a portion. Among about 1.9 million clones listed, about 93% were seen once. The entry originates in a study of shared clonotypes between healthy human individuals. Study-wide points: Memory subsets had estimated richness that was generally smaller than that of naive subsets. Clonotypes not shared had lower generation probabilities than those common to all four donors.

V and J are TRBV7-8 and TRBJ2-5; 10 bases fit TRBD2. The sequenced material came from naive CD8+ T cells from PBMCs. The clonotype originates from a man younger than 35 in good health. Some clones in this sample may be carry-over from other donors' samples. The CDR3 sequence is CASSLVVAGGLETQYF. The CDR3 region has the DNA TGTGCCAGCAGCTTAGTGGTAGCGGGAGGTTTGGAGACCCAGTACTTC.